This T cell receptor beta chain appears in the sequencing data of a study of human T cells and chemical hapten exposure. Study as a whole: 2% DPC was applied to roughly 2 cm by roughly 2 cm of upper inner arm skin for sensitization.

This clonotype turned up a few times. The junction had 12 bases not matched to a gene; V was cut back by 2 bases and J by 7 bases. The CDR3 is 17 amino acids. Germline loops: CDR1 SGHVS, CDR2 FQNEAQ. Time point described: patch test 2, 6 weeks after DPC sensitization. Stated treatment: therapeutic diphenylcyclopropenone sensitization with weekly scalp DPC. Individual cDNA molecules each carried unique molecular identifiers attached by the library. Via MiXCR, TCRdb re-called the RACE reads, giving one row per CDR3 protein. The sample carries hundreds of thousands of distinct CDR3 sequences, around 6% recorded once.

The rearrangement uses TRBV7-8 and TRBJ2-1, with TRBD1 matching over 9 bases. This clonotype was sampled from a woman between 18 and 30 years old with alopecia areata. Some clones in this sample may be carry-over from other donors' samples. Sequencing was performed on whole blood, taken in connection with sensitization to the hapten diphenylcyclopropenone (DPC). CDR3 sequence (DNA): TGTGCCAGCAGCTTATCCCCGTGGACAGGGGCAATGAATGAGCAGTTCTTC. Residues: CASSLSPWTGAMNEQFF.